The 29 T cell receptor beta chains below were found in one sample sequenced in a study of beta chain features in type 1 diabetes. Study-wide findings and caveats: Patients with Type 1 diabetes showed moderately but significantly shorter TCRB CDR3s in all four CD4+ subsets.

The investigators reverse transcribed all of the isolated RNA, so they sequenced expressed TCRB transcripts. Using immunoSEQ multiplex PCR, the repertoire was profiled, and TCRdb retains in-frame clones only, with some absent. The table has about 660,000 clones, about an eighth seen once. These receptors have no known antigen. The sample was naive CD4+ T cells from blood. These receptors were collected from a man younger than 35 with type 1 diabetes.

This chain uses TRBV28 with TRBJ1-2, with unresolved D. V lost 9 bases, J lost 8 bases, and 10 bases lay in between. The CDR3 length is 10 residues. From germline, CDR1 is MDHEN and CDR2 SYDVKM. CDR3 nucleotides: TGTGCCAGTAGGGCCCAGGGCTACACCTTC. Amino acid sequence: CASRAQGYTF.

This clone was recorded a few times. The chain joins TRBV13 to TRBJ2-7, with D uncertain. The CDR3 is made up of 11 amino acids. V dropped 0 bases and J dropped 8 bases, with 5 bases sitting between them. Per germline, CDR1 PRHDT and CDR2 FYEKMQ (reference sequence). The CDR3 loop reads CASSLGTKQYF. The CDR3, as DNA: TGTGCCAGCAGCTTAGGGACAAAGCAGTACTTC.

Points on this clone: A single base separates this from a much larger clone, so it may be a read error. The rearrangement uses TRBV7-8 and TRBJ2-1, with D hard to call. The CDR3 extends over 11 amino acids. Looked up from germline, CDR1 is SGHVS and CDR2 is FQNEAQ. This CDR3 reads CASRFYNEQFF. The DNA of the CDR3 is TGTGCCAGCCGCTTCTACAATGAGCAGTTCTTC.

This clone has just a few counts. The chain uses TRBV30 and TRBJ1-1, with 7 bases fitting TRBD1. This CDR3 is 11 amino acids long. With V trimmed by 1 base and J by 7 bases, 0 bases remained unmatched. Germline CDR1 is GTSNPN and CDR2 is SVGIG (reference sequence). Here the CDR3 DNA reads TGTGCCTGGAGTGCAGGGGGTGAAGCTTTCTTT. Its protein product is CAWSAGGEAFF. Combining the CDR3 with reference TRBV30 and TRBJ1-1 gives the whole variable domain SQTIHQWPATLVQPVGSPLSLECTVEGTSNPNLYWYRQAAGRGLQLLFYSVGIGQISSEVPQNLSASRPQDRQFILSSKKLLLSDSGFYLCAWSAGGEAFFGQGTRLTVV.

This chain joins TRBV29-1 and TRBJ2-7, with TRBD1 as a possible D gene (6 bases). The CDR3 contains 13 residues. Between the trimmed V and J ends, which lost 3 bases and 5 bases, there was a span of 14 bases. The germline V gene has CDR1 SQVTM and CDR2 ANQGSEA. In DNA, the CDR3 is TGCAGCGTTGAGTCAGGGGTTGATGACGAGCAGTACTTC. Residues: CSVESGVDDEQYF.

The chain uses TRBV5-1 and TRBJ2-5; D is unresolved. Germline CDR1 SGHRS, CDR2 YFSETQ. This CDR3 comprises 12 residues. V was shortened by 2 bases and J by 2 bases, with 4 bases between the two germline ends. CDR3 amino acids: CASSFEQETQYF. The CDR3 DNA reads as TGCGCCAGCAGCTTCGAGCAAGAGACCCAGTACTTC.

The chain employs TRBV7-2 and TRBJ2-4; D might be TRBD1 (5 bases). Per the germline V gene, CDR1 is SGHTA and CDR2 is FQGNSA. The V end lost 2 bases, the J end lost 5 bases, and 10 bases lay between the germline ends. The CDR3 totals 14 residues. The CDR3 loop reads CASSLTRVENIQYF. CDR3 in DNA: TGTGCCAGCAGCTTAACCAGGGTAGAAAACATTCAGTACTTC. Using reference TRBV7-2 and TRBJ2-4 for the parts outside the CDR3, the full variable domain is GAGVSQSPSNKVTEKGKDVELRCDPISGHTALYWYRQSLGQGLEFLIYFQGNSAPDKSGLPSDRFSAERTGGSVSTLTIQRTQQEDSAVYLCASSLTRVENIQYFGAGTRLSVL.

The rearrangement uses TRBV6-5 and TRBJ1-2; D call uncertain. The CDR3 extends over 14 amino acids. Between the trimmed V and J ends, which lost 0 bases and 4 bases, there was a span of 9 bases. Germline values: CDR1 MNHEY, CDR2 SVGAGI. The CDR3 DNA follows: TGTGCCAGCAGTTACTCGAACGGCCTCTATGGCTACACCTTC. Residues: CASSYSNGLYGYTF.

The rearrangement links TRBV2 to TRBJ2-3; 7 nucleotides align to TRBD1. V lost 1 base to trimming and J lost 4 bases; unmatched junction nucleotides: 5. Germline V CDR1 and CDR2: SNHLY, FYNNEI. The CDR3 has 15 amino acids. The CDR3 is CASSEVRQGADTQYF. The CDR3 bases are TGTGCCAGCAGTGAAGTGAGGCAGGGGGCAGATACGCAGTATTTT.

To note about this clone: A much bigger clone sits one base away, suggesting this may be a read error. The chain links TRBV5-4 to TRBJ2-5; D ambiguous. Deletions cut 3 bases from V and 0 bases from J, with 0 bases between. The CDR3 extends over 11 amino acids. Germline V gene data show CDR1 as SGHNT and CDR2 as YYREEE (reference sequence). The DNA of the CDR3 is TGTGCCAGCAGCTACCAAGAGACCCAGTACTTC. Translating gives CASSYQETQYF. Using reference TRBV5-4 and TRBJ2-5 for the parts outside the CDR3, the full variable domain is ETGVTQSPTHLIKTRGQQVTLRCSSQSGHNTVSWYQQALGQGPQFIFQYYREEENGRGNFPPRFSGLQFPNYSSELNVNALELDDSALYLCASSYQETQYFGPGTRLLVL.

This clone occurred a few times. This sequence joins TRBV30 and TRBJ2-1; D not resolved. The CDR3 extends over 10 amino acids. CDR1 and CDR2 from the germline V gene are GTSNPN and SVGIG (reference sequence). The V and J ends lost 0 bases and 8 bases respectively, with 2 bases between them. The CDR3 bases are TGTGCCTGGAGTGTTCATGAGCAGTTCTTC. This codes for CAWSVHEQFF.

This chain joins TRBV13 and TRBJ2-3, with 9 bases fitting TRBD1. The V and J ends lost 1 base and 2 bases, in that order; junction bases with no gene match: 13. The CDR3 consists of 19 residues. Germline CDR1 PRHDT, CDR2 FYEKMQ (reference sequence). CDR3 DNA sequence: TGTGCCAGCAGCTTAGCGTGGAACCCCACAGGGGGCCTCACAGATACGCAGTATTTT. As protein: CASSLAWNPTGGLTDTQYF.

This clone was detected only a few times. The J gene is TRBJ2-4, the V gene TRBV4-3; D possibly uses TRBD1 or TRBD2 (5 bases each). Looked up from germline, CDR1 is LGHNA and CDR2 is YSLEER. Trimming took 1 base from V and 0 from J, leaving 13 bases between them. CDR3 size: 17 residues. CDR3 sequence (DNA): TGCGCCAGCAGCCAAGCGGGGCAAAGTATAGCCAAAAACATTCAGTACTTC. It codes for CASSQAGQSIAKNIQYF.

This chain connects TRBV7-9 to TRBJ1-2; D is uncertain. CDR3 length: 14 residues. Germline CDR1 SEHNR, CDR2 FQNEAQ (reference sequence). V lost 0 bases, J lost 3 bases, and 8 bases lay in between. The CDR3 reads CASSLARADYGYTF. In DNA, the CDR3 is TGTGCCAGCAGCTTAGCGCGCGCAGACTATGGCTACACCTTC. Supplemented by reference TRBV7-9 and TRBJ1-2, the full variable domain reads DTGVSQNPRHKITKRGQNVTFRCDPISEHNRLYWYRQTLGQGPEFLTYFQNEAQLEKSRLLSDRFSAERPKGSFSTLEIQRTEQGDSAMYLCASSLARADYGYTFGSGTRLTVV.

Only a few counts were recorded for this clone. The chain is built from TRBV2 and TRBJ2-5; no clear D gene. There are 15 residues in the CDR3. Between the trimmed V and J ends, which lost 4 bases and 2 bases, there was a span of 14 bases. Per the germline V gene, CDR1 is SNHLY and CDR2 is FYNNEI. CDR3 residues: CASSGDGTRQETQYF. DNA for the CDR3: TGTGCCAGCAGTGGTGACGGAACTCGTCAAGAGACCCAGTACTTC.

This clone was counted between two and nine times. The CDR3 bases are TGTGCCAGCAGTTCGGTCGATTCACCCCTCCACTTT. This sequence encodes CASSSVDSPLHF. This chain joins TRBV6-5 and TRBJ1-6; D is uncertain. V lost 4 bases and J 8 bases, leaving 6 bases between the germline ends. CDR1 is MNHEY and CDR2 is SVGAGI in the germline V gene. The CDR3 runs to 12 residues.

The rearrangement uses TRBV7-9 and TRBJ1-5, with 12 bases that match TRBD1. V trimming: 1 base; J trimming: 3 bases; junction bases outside the gene matches: 4. Germline V gene data show CDR1 as SEHNR and CDR2 as FQNEAQ (reference sequence). This CDR3 has 17 residues. CDR3 nucleotides: TGTGCCAGCAGCTTAGAAGGGACAGGGGGCCCCAATCAGCCCCAGCATTTT. This gives the protein CASSLEGTGGPNQPQHF.

A few counts support this clone. The chain is built from TRBV5-4 and TRBJ2-5; possibly TRBD2 for D (6 bases). The germline V gene has CDR1 SGHNT and CDR2 YYREEE (reference sequence). This CDR3 is 16 amino acids long. The V end lost 1 base, the J end lost 2 bases, and 15 bases lay between the germline ends. CDR3 sequence: CASSLRAGLGQETQYF. CDR3 coding DNA: TGTGCCAGCAGCTTGAGAGCGGGCCTTGGGCAAGAGACCCAGTACTTC.

CDR3 DNA: TGTGCCAGCAGTCTACTTACGAATGAGCAGTTCTTC. Translation gives CASSLLTNEQFF. The chain combines TRBV28 with TRBJ2-1, with D unresolved. Trimming cost V 5 bases and J 7 bases, with 9 bases left between them. Per the germline V gene, CDR1 is MDHEN and CDR2 is SYDVKM. This CDR3 is 12 amino acids long.

This clone has more than one count but fewer than ten. The chain carries TRBV18 and TRBJ2-6, with D unclear. Germline assignment: CDR1 KGHSH and CDR2 LQKENI. The CDR3 length is 16 residues. Trimming took 4 bases from V and 1 from J, leaving 11 bases between them. Written as DNA, the CDR3 is TGTGCCAGCTCACGGGTCCCTCAATCTGGGGCCAACGTCCTGACTTTC. This sequence encodes CASSRVPQSGANVLTF. Full variable domain (rest looked up from reference TRBV18 and TRBJ2-6): NAGVMQNPRHLVRRRGQEARLRCSPMKGHSHVYWYRQLPEEGLKFMVYLQKENIIDESGMPKERFSAEFPKEGPSILRIQQVVRGDSAAYFCASSRVPQSGANVLTFGAGSRLTVL.

Only a few counts were recorded for this clone. The chain is built from TRBV10-3 and TRBJ1-1; 7 nucleotides line up with TRBD1. The germline CDR1 and CDR2 sequences are ENHRY and SYGVKD. The CDR3 has 13 amino acids. V gave up 5 bases and J gave up 7 bases; unmatched junction bases: 7. The CDR3 DNA sequence: TGTGCCATCAGTTCTGACAGGGATAGTGAAGCTTTCTTT. Protein product: CAISSDRDSEAFF.

The CDR3 DNA reads TGCGCCAGCAGTCAATCTCCAGGGACAGGGAGCAATCAGCCCCAGCATTTT. It encodes CASSQSPGTGSNQPQHF. This rearrangement joins TRBV23-1 to TRBJ1-5, with TRBD1 matching over 9 bases. TRBV23-1 is recorded as an ORF, its role being uncertain. CDR3 length: 17 amino acids. V lost 0 bases, J lost 1 base, and 4 bases stayed unmatched.

This clone was observed a handful of times. V is TRBV29-1 and J is TRBJ2-3, with D perhaps matching TRBD1 (6 bases). CDR3 length: 13 residues. V shed 7 bases and J shed 3 bases, with 14 bases lying between them. Germline V gene sequence: CDR1 SQVTM, CDR2 ANQGSEA. The CDR3 region is CSAIRGLTDTQYF. DNA for the CDR3: TGCAGCGCCATAAGGGGGTTAACAGATACGCAGTATTTT.

The chain is built from TRBV10-2 and TRBJ1-1, with D possibly being TRBD1 (6 bases). Trimming stripped 8 bases from V and 1 base from J, with 14 bases between. Germline V gene data show CDR1 as WSHSY and CDR2 as SAAADI. This CDR3 comprises 14 residues. The CDR3 region is CASGGSSGNTEAFF. DNA for the CDR3: TGCGCCAGCGGGGGCTCCTCAGGGAACACTGAAGCTTTCTTT.

This clone was found a few times. The chain combines TRBV30 with TRBJ2-2; D remains ambiguous. The germline V and J ends were trimmed by 1 base and 6 bases, with 9 bases remaining between them. Per germline, CDR1 GTSNPN and CDR2 SVGIG (reference sequence). CDR3 length equals 13 residues. CDR3 nucleotides: TGTGCCTGGAGTGCTTCTCGGTCCGGGGAGCTGTTTTTT. Residues: CAWSASRSGELFF.

This clone was seen a few times. The chain couples TRBV7-2 to TRBJ2-3; D not resolved. Trimming pared 2 bases from V and 0 bases from J, leaving 12 bases between. Germline values: CDR1 SGHTA, CDR2 FQGNSA. The CDR3 contains 16 residues. The CDR3 is CASSLRPAGSTDTQYF. In DNA, the CDR3 is TGTGCCAGCAGCTTAAGGCCAGCTGGCAGCACAGATACGCAGTATTTT.

A few counts support this clone. This sample also contains other DNA sequences that code for the same CDR3. This rearrangement joins TRBV7-9 to TRBJ2-7, with 8 positions matching TRBD2. Germline V gene lookup returns CDR1 SEHNR and CDR2 FQNEAQ (reference sequence). The CDR3 covers 13 residues. J was trimmed by 3 bases and V by 5 bases; bases with no gene match: 3. In DNA form, the CDR3 reads TGTGCCAGCAGCCTGGCGGGGGGCTACGAGCAGTACTTC. Encoded protein: CASSLAGGYEQYF.

The chain employs TRBV7-9 and TRBJ2-5; 8 positions agree with TRBD2. V trimming: 2 bases; J trimming: 2 bases; junction bases outside the gene matches: 7. CDR1 SEHNR and CDR2 FQNEAQ come from the germline V gene (reference sequence). This CDR3 contains 16 residues. As DNA, the CDR3 is TGTGCCAGCAGCTTAAGACTAGCGAACTTGCAAGAGACCCAGTACTTC. It is translated as CASSLRLANLQETQYF.

This clone was picked up a small number of times. The chain combines TRBV28 with TRBJ1-2, with 11 bases matching TRBD1. The CDR3 is 18 residues long. V trimming: 5 bases; J trimming: 1 base; junction bases outside the gene matches: 12. The germline CDR1 and CDR2 sequences are MDHEN and SYDVKM. The CDR3 sequence: CASSTQGDRGTLNYGYTF. CDR3 nucleotides: TGTGCCAGCAGTACCCAGGGGGACAGGGGGACCCTTAACTATGGCTACACCTTC.